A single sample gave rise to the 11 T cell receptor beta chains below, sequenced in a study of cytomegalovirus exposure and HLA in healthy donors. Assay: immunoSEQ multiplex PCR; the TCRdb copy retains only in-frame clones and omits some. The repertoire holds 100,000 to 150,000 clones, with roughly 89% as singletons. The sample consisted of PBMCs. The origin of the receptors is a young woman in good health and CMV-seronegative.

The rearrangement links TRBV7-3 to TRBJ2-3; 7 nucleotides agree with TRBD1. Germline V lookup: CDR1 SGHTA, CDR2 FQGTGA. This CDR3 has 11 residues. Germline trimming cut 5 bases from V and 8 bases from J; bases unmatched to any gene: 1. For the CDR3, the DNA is TGTGCCAGCAGCGAGGGGGCTACGCAGTATTTT. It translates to CASSEGATQYF. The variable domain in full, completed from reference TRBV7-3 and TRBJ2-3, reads GAGVSQTPSNKVTEKGKYVELRCDPISGHTALYWYRQSLGQGPEFLIYFQGTGAADDSGLPNDRFFAVRPEGSVSTLKIQRTERGDSAVYLCASSEGATQYFGPGTRLTVL.

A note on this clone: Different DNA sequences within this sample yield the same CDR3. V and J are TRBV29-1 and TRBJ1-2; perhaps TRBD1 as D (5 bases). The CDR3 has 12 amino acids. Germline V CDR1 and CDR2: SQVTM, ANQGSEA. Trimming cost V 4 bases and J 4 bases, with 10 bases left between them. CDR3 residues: CSVGGQGYGYTF. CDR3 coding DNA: TGCAGCGTTGGTGGGCAGGGCTATGGCTACACCTTC.

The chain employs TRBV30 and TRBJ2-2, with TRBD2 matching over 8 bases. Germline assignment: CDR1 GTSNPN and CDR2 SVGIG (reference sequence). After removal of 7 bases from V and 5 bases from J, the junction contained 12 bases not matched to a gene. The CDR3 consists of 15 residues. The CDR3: CAFKTGGFVTGELFF. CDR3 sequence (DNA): TGTGCCTTCAAAACGGGGGGGTTTGTAACCGGGGAGCTGTTTTTT.

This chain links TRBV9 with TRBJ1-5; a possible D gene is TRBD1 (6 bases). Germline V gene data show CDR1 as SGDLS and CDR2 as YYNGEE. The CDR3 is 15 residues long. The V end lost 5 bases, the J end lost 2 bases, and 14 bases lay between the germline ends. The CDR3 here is CASSTGMGRNQPQHF. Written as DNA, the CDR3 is TGTGCCAGCAGTACAGGGATGGGTCGCAATCAGCCCCAGCATTTT.

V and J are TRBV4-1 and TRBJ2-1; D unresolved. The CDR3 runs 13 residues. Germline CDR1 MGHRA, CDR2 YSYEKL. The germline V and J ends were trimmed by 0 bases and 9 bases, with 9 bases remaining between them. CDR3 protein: CASSQEWAGEQFF. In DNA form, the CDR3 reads TGCGCCAGCAGCCAAGAGTGGGCAGGTGAGCAGTTCTTC.

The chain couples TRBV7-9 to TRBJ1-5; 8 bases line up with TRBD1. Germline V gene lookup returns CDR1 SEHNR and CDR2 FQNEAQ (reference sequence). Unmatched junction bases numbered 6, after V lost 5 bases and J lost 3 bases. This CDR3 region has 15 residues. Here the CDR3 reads CASSPNRGVNQPQHF. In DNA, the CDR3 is TGTGCCAGCAGCCCCAACAGGGGGGTCAATCAGCCCCAGCATTTT.

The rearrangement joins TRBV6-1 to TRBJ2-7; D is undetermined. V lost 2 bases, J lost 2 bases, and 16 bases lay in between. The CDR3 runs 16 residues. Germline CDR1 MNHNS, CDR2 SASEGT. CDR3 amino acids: CASSETRSIPPYEQYF. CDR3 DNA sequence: TGTGCCAGCAGTGAAACTCGAAGTATCCCGCCCTACGAGCAGTACTTC.

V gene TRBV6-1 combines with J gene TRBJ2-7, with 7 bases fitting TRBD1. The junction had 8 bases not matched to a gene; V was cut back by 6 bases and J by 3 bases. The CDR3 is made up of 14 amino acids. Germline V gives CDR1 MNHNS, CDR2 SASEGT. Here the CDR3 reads CASRTDRDLYEQYF. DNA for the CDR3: TGTGCCAGCAGAACAGACAGGGACCTCTACGAGCAGTACTTC.

The CDR3, as DNA: TGTGCCATCAGTGATGCGGGGAACGAGCAGTACTTC. The encoded protein is CAISDAGNEQYF. The chain joins TRBV10-3 to TRBJ2-7; maybe TRBD2 (6 bases). Germline V gene lookup returns CDR1 ENHRY and CDR2 SYGVKD. The CDR3 has 12 amino acids. Between the trimmed V and J ends, which lost 3 bases and 5 bases, there was a span of 8 bases.

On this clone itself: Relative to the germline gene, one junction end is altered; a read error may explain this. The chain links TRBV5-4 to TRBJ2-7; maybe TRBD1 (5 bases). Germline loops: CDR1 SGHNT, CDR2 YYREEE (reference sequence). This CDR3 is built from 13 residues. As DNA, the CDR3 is TGTGCCAGCAGCTTGGCTGGGGCCCTTTCTTTAAACTTC. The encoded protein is CASSLAGALSLNF.

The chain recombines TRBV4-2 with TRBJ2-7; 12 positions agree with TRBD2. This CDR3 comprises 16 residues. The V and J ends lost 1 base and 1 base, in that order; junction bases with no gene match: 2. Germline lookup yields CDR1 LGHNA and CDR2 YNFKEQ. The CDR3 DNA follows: TGTGCCAGCAGCCAAGCCGGACTAGCGGGGTCCTACGAGCAGTACTTC. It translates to CASSQAGLAGSYEQYF.